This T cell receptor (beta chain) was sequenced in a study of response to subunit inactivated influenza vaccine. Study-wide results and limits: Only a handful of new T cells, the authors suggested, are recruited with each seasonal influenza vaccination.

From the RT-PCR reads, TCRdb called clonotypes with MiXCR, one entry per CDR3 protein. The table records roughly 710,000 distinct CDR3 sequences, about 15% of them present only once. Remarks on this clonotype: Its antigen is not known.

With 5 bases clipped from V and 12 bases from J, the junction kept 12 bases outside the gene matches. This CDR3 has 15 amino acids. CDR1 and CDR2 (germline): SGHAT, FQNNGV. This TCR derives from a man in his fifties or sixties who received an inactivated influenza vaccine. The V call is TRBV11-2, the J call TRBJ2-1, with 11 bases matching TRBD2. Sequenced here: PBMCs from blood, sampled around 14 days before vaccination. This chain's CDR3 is CASSAQIAGGPGQFF. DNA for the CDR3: TGTGCCAGCAGCGCTCAAATAGCGGGAGGGCCGGGGCAGTTCTTC.